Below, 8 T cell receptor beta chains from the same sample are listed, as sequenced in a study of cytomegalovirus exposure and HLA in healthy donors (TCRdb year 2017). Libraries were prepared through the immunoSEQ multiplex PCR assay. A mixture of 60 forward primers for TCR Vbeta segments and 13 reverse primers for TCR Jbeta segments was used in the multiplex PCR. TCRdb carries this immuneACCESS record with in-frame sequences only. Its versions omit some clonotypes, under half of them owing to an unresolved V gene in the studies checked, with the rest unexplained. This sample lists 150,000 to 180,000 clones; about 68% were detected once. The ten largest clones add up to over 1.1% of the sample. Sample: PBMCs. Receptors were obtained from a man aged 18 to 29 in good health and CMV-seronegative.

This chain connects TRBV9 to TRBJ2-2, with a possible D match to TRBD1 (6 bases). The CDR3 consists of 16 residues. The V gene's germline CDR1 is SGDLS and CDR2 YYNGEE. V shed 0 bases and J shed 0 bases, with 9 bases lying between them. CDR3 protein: CASSVAHRANTGELFF. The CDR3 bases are TGTGCCAGCAGCGTAGCTCACAGGGCGAACACCGGGGAGCTGTTTTTT.

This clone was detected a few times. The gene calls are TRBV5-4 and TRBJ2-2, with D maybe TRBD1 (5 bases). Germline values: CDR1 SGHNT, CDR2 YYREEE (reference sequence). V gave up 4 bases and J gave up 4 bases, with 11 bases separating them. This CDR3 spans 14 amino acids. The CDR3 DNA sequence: TGTGCCAGCAGCCTCGTGCAGGGCACCGGGGAGCTGTTTTTT. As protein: CASSLVQGTGELFF. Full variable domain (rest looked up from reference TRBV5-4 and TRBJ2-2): ETGVTQSPTHLIKTRGQQVTLRCSSQSGHNTVSWYQQALGQGPQFIFQYYREEENGRGNFPPRFSGLQFPNYSSELNVNALELDDSALYLCASSLVQGTGELFFGEGSRLTVL.

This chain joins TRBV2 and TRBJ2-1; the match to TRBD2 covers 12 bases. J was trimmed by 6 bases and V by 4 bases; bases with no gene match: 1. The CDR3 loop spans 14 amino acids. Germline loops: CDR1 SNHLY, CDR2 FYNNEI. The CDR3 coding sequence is TGTGCCAGCAGTGGGACTAGCGGGATCAATGAGCAGTTCTTC. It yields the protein CASSGTSGINEQFF. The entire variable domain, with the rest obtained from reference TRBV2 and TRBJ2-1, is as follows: EPEVTQTPSHQVTQMGQEVILRCVPISNHLYFYWYRQILGQKVEFLVSFYNNEISEKSEIFDDQFSVERPDGSNFTLKIRSTKLEDSAMYFCASSGTSGINEQFFGPGTRLTVL.

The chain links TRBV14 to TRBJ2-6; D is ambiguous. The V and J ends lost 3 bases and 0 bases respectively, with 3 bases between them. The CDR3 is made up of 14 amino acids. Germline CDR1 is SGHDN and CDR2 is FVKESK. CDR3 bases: TGTGCCAGCAGCCAGAGCTCTGGGGCCAACGTCCTGACTTTC. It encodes CASSQSSGANVLTF.

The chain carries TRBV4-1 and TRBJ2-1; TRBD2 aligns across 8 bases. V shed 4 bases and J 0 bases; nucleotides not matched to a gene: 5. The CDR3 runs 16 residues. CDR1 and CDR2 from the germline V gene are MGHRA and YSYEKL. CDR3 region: CASSLPSGSSYNEQFF. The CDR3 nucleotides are TGCGCCAGCAGCCTTCCGAGCGGGAGCTCCTACAATGAGCAGTTCTTC.

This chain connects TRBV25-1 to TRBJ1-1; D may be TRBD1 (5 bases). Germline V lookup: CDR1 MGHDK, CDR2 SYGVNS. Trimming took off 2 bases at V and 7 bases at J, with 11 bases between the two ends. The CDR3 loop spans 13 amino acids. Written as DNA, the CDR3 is TGTGCCAGCAGTGAACCCACGGGGGATGAAGCTTTCTTT. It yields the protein CASSEPTGDEAFF.

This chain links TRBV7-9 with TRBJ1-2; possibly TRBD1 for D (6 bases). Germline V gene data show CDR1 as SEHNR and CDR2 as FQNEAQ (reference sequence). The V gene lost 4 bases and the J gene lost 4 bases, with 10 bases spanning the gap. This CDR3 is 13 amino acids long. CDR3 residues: CASSSTGFYGYTF. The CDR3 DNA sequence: TGTGCCAGCAGCTCGACAGGATTCTATGGCTACACCTTC.

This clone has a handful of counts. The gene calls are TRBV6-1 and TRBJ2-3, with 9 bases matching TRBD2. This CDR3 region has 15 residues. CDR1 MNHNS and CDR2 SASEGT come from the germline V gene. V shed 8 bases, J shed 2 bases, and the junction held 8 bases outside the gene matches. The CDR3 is CASSSASGTTDTQYF. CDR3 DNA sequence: TGTGCCAGCTCCTCGGCTAGCGGGACCACAGATACGCAGTATTTT.